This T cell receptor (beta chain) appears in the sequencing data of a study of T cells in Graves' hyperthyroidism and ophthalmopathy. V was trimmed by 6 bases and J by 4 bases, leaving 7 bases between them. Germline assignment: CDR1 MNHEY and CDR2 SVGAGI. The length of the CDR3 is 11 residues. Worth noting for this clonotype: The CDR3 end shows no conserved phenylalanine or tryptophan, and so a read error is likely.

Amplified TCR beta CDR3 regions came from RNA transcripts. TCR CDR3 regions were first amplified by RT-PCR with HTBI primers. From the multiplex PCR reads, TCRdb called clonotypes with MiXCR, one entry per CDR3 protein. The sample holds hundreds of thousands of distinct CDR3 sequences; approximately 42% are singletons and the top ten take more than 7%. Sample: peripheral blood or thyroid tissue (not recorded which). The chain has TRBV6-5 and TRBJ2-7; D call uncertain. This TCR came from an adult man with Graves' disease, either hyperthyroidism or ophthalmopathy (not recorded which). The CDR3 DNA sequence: TGTGCCAGCAGGACAAGTTACGAGCAGTACTGC. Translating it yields CASRTSYEQYC.